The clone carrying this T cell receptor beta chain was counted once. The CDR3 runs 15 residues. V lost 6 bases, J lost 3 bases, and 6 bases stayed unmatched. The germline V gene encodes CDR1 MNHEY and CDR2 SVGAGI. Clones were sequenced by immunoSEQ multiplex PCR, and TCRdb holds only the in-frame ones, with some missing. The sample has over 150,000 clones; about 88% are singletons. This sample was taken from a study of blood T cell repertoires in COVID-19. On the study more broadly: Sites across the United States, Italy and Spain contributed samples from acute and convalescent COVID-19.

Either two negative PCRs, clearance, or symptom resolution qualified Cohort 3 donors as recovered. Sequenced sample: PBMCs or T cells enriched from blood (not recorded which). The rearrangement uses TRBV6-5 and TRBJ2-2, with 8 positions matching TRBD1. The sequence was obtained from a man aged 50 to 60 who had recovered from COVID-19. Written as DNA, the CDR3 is TGTGCCAGCAGCCAGACAGGGGTATACACCGGGGAGCTGTTTTTT. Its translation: CASSQTGVYTGELFF.